The source of this TCR beta chain is a study of blood T cell repertoires in COVID-19. Trimming cost V 5 bases and J 5 bases; bases outside gene matches: 12. The CDR3 sequence is 17 residues long. Germline CDR1 is KGHSH and CDR2 is LQKENI. Original data processing: Amplification with reference gene primers provided the estimates of nucleated cell counts. Generated by immunoSEQ multiplex PCR, the TCRdb table keeps only in-frame clones and is missing some. For V, J and clone size, that table is used; D and trimming come from the DNA. Of around 400,000 clones listed, roughly 86% are singletons. Enrolment of Seattle patients took place during active infection, and they were followed longitudinally.

The V gene is TRBV18, the J gene TRBJ2-2, with TRBD1 matching over 9 bases. Sequencing was carried out using peripheral blood. The clonotype was recovered from a woman aged 25 to 39 with COVID-19, enrolled during active disease. CDR3 sequence: CASSSRDRALRTGELFF. The CDR3 DNA follows: TGTGCCAGCTCATCGCGGGACAGGGCCCTTCGGACCGGGGAGCTGTTTTTT.